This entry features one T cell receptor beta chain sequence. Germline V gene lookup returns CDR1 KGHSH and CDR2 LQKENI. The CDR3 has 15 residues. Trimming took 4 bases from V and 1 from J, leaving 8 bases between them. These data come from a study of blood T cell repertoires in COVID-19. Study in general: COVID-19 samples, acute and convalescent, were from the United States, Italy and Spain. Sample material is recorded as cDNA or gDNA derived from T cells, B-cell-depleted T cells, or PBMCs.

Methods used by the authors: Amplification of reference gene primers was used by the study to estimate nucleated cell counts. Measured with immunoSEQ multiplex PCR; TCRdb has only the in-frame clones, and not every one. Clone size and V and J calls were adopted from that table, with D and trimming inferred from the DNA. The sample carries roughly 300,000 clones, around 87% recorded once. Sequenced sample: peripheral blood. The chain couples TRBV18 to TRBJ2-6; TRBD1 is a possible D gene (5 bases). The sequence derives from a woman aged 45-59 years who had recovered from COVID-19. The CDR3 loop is CASSLRESGANVLTF. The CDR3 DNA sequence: TGTGCCAGCTCACTCAGGGAATCTGGGGCCAACGTCCTGACTTTC.